This T cell receptor beta chain originates from a study of T cell responses to AZD1222 COVID-19 vaccine. Here immunoSEQ multiplex PCR was the method, and the copy in TCRdb shows in-frame clones only, minus some. The sample records over 150,000 clones, about 93% being singletons. Study results and limitations: The study found Spike-specific TCR breadth and depth rose after two AZD1222 doses.

As regards this clone: Its antigen is unknown.

Germline V CDR1 and CDR2: SGHNT, YENEEA. V lost 3 bases and J lost 3, with 9 bases in between. The CDR3 has 14 amino acids. This TCR was recovered from an adult who received the MenACWY meningococcal vaccine as a control. The input for sequencing was peripheral blood, taken 28 days after the second dose of the MenACWY control vaccine. This rearrangement joins TRBV11-3 to TRBJ2-1; TRBD1 might be the D (6 bases). CDR3 region: CASSFDRNYNEQFF. The DNA of the CDR3 is TGTGCCAGCAGCTTTGACAGGAACTACAATGAGCAGTTCTTC.